This is a list of T cell receptor beta chains from one sample in a study of regulatory T cells in long-lasting Graves disease. TCRdb recomputed calls from the multiplex PCR reads with MiXCR, one row per CDR3 protein. The sample includes 400,000 to 550,000 distinct CDR3 sequences, about 15% of them seen just once. These data were likewise used in another study, on T cells in Graves' hyperthyroidism and ophthalmopathy.

Sequencing was performed on peripheral blood mononuclear cells (PBMCs), taken at new diagnosis, from a patient treated with antithyroid drugs. The receptor set was obtained from a woman younger than 45 with Graves disease. Both conserved end residues are part of each CDR3. D genes are given only for firm matches. Clone sizes are given selectively: once, few, many, or a class where the clone is expanded.

abundance,v_gene,j_gene,d_gene,CDR3nt,CDR3aa
-,TRBV24-1,TRBJ1-5,-,TGTGCCACCAGGGCCGCTGGGACGGCAATAGGGCAGCCCCAGCATTTT,CATRAAGTAIGQPQHF
many,TRBV7-3,TRBJ2-1,TRBD2,TGTGCCAGCAGCTTAATCGCGGCTAGCGGTAACAATGAGCAGTTCTTC,CASSLIAASGNNEQFF
many,TRBV7-3,TRBJ2-3,TRBD2,TGTGCCACCTCCGGAGCGGGAGGGACAGATACGCAGTATTTT,CATSGAGGTDTQYF
many,TRBV7-3,TRBJ2-3,TRBD1,TGTGCCAGCAGCCGACAGGGGGGCGACCCAGATACGCAGTATTTT,CASSRQGGDPDTQYF
many,TRBV5-1,TRBJ2-1,-,TGCGCCAGCAGCTTGGATCCCGACCGTCGGGTCATAATCTACAATGAGCAGTTCTTC,CASSLDPDRRVIIYNEQFF
few,TRBV12-3/TRBV12-4,TRBJ1-3,-,TGTGCCAGCAGTTACCGGGGGTCGGGGTCATCTGGAAACACCATATATTTT,CASSYRGSGSSGNTIYF
-,TRBV29-1,TRBJ2-5,TRBD2,TGCAGCGGGGTTTACCCGGGACTAGCGGGAGTAGAGACCCAGTACTTC,CSGVYPGLAGVETQYF
many,TRBV7-2,TRBJ2-3,TRBD2,TGTGCCAGCAGTTCCCGGACTAGAAGAACAGATACGCAGTATTTT,CASSSRTRRTDTQYF
many,TRBV11-3,TRBJ2-7,-,TGTGCCAGCAGCGCAAGGGAAGTAGGGTCCTACGAGCAGTACTTC,CASSAREVGSYEQYF
few,TRBV29-1,TRBJ2-7,-,TGCAGCGTTGAAGGGCAGTACTTC,CSVEGQYF
many,TRBV5-1,TRBJ1-1,-,TGCGCCAGCAGCTTACCGGACCCGAGGACTGAAGCTTTCTTT,CASSLPDPRTEAFF
once,TRBV27,TRBJ2-6,-,TGTGCCAGTGGAATCCCTGGGGCCAACGTCCTGACTTTC,CASGIPGANVLTF
many,TRBV29-1,TRBJ1-1,-,TGCAGCTTCCGGTACACTGAAGCTTTCTTT,CSFRYTEAFF
many,TRBV2,TRBJ1-6,TRBD1,TGTGCCAGCAGGGCCGACAGGGCTGGTAATTCACCCCTCCACTTT,CASRADRAGNSPLHF
many,TRBV7-2,TRBJ2-5,TRBD2,TGTGCCAGCAGCTTTAGCGGGAGAGGGCAGACCCAGTACTTC,CASSFSGRGQTQYF
many,TRBV5-1,TRBJ2-7,-,TGCGCCAGCAGCTTGGTAGGGGATCAAACCTACGAGCAGTACTTC,CASSLVGDQTYEQYF
few,TRBV18,TRBJ2-7,TRBD1,TGTGCCAGCTCACGGGACAGGGGGCCCTACGAGCAGTACTTC,CASSRDRGPYEQYF
many,TRBV2,TRBJ1-2,-,TGTGCCAGCAGTCCCACCGGGGGGGGGACCCTCTATGGCTACACCTTC,CASSPTGGGTLYGYTF
many,TRBV5-1,TRBJ2-1,-,TGCGCCAGCAGACTAGTCTTAAATGAGCAGTTCTTC,CASRLVLNEQFF
-,TRBV10-3,TRBJ2-1,TRBD1,TGTGCCATCAGTCCGGACAGGGGGGGCTATGAGCAGTTCTTC,CAISPDRGGYEQFF
-,TRBV10-3,TRBJ1-6,-,TGTGCCATCAGTGAAACAGGATCACCCCTCCACTTT,CAISETGSPLHF
many,TRBV3-1,TRBJ2-1,-,TGTGCCAGCAGCCAAATTCGTCCGGGAACCAATGAGCAGTTCTTC,CASSQIRPGTNEQFF
-,TRBV6-2/TRBV6-3,TRBJ1-5,-,TGTGCCAGCAGTTACTCGTCCGGATCAGGACAGCCCCAGCATTTT,CASSYSSGSGQPQHF
-,TRBV27,TRBJ2-7,-,TGTGCCAGCAGTTCCCCCCGTGAATCGGATACCTACGAGCAGTACTTC,CASSSPRESDTYEQYF
-,TRBV19,TRBJ2-5,TRBD1,TGTGCCAGTATCGGGACAGGGTCTCCGGGAGAGACCCAGTACTTC,CASIGTGSPGETQYF
-,TRBV18,TRBJ1-2,TRBD1,TGTGCCAGCTCACCACCTGGGAAGGGGGCGTTAATCTATGACTACACCTTC,CASSPPGKGALIYDYTF
few,TRBV18,TRBJ1-5,-,TGTGCCAGCTCACCACAGGTTACTAGCAATCAGCCCCAGCATTTT,CASSPQVTSNQPQHF
many,TRBV7-9,TRBJ2-1,TRBD2,TGTGCCAGCAGCCTAGAAGCGGGAGGGCATGAGCAGTTCTTC,CASSLEAGGHEQFF
-,TRBV7-2,TRBJ1-2,TRBD1,TGTGCCAGCAGCCATTATGGGACAGGGTTTTATGGCTACACCTTC,CASSHYGTGFYGYTF
-,TRBV6-5,TRBJ2-7,TRBD1,TGTGCCAGCAGTTACGGGCAGGGGGAAGGCTACGAGCAGTACTTC,CASSYGQGEGYEQYF